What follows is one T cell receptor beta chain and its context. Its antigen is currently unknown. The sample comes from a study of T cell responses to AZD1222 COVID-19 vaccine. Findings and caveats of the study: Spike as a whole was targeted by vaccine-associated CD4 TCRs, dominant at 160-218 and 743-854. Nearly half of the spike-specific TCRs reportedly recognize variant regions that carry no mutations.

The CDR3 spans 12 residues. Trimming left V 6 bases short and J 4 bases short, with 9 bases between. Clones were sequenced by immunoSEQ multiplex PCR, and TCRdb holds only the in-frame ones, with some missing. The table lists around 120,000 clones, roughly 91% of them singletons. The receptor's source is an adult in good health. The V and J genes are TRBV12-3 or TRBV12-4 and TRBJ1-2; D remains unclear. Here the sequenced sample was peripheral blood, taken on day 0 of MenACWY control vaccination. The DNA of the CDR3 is TGTGCCAGCAGAGGGTTCTCCTATGGCTACACCTTC. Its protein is CASRGFSYGYTF.